This TCR beta chain was captured in a study of regulatory T cells in long-lasting Graves disease. Study-wide results and caveats: What was studied was peripheral blood only, and not thyroid tissue.

With regard to this clonotype: No antigen is known for it.

The CDR3 is made up of 13 amino acids. The germline gives CDR1 SNHLY, CDR2 FYNNEI. The V and J ends lost 6 bases and 5 bases respectively, with 12 bases between them. Arm-PCR with iRepertoire HTBI primers amplified the CDR3 regions for these TCR beta libraries. Each CDR3 protein is one row after TCRdb ran MiXCR on the multiplex PCR reads. This table has over 450,000 distinct CDR3 sequences, about 12% appearing once. Stated time point: newly diagnosed GD, antithyroid drugs for less than 3 months. The TCR library was made from RNA extracted from PBMCs. This sample was shared with a second study, whose subject was T cells in Graves' hyperthyroidism and ophthalmopathy. From that report: TCR CDR3 underwent first-round RT-PCR with the HTBI primer set. For ophthalmopathy, model prediction preceded onset by a median approximately 6 months.

The clonotype comes from a woman younger than 45 with Graves disease. The chain joins TRBV2 to TRBJ2-3, with unresolved D. The source material was peripheral blood mononuclear cells (PBMCs), sampled at new diagnosis, from a patient treated with antithyroid drugs. CDR3: CASSGAWGDTQYF. In DNA form, the CDR3 reads TGTGCCAGCAGCGGAGCGTGGGGAGATACGCAGTATTTT. The full variable domain, rest sourced from reference TRBV2 and TRBJ2-3, is EPEVTQTPSHQVTQMGQEVILRCVPISNHLYFYWYRQILGQKVEFLVSFYNNEISEKSEIFDDQFSVERPDGSNFTLKIRSTKLEDSAMYFCASSGAWGDTQYFGPGTRLTVL.